Listed below are T cell receptor beta chains from one sample, sequenced in a study of T cells after yellow fever vaccination. MiXCR, applied by TCRdb to the 5' RACE reads, yields one record per CDR3 protein. The sample has hundreds of thousands of distinct CDR3 sequences; about a fifth are singletons. This specimen was PBMCs, taken about 20 days after the first yellow fever vaccination. The origin of the receptors is a man younger than 35 who received the YFV17D yellow fever vaccine. CDR3s include the opening cysteine and the closing phenylalanine or tryptophan. A D gene is named only where the DNA matches it firmly. The size entry is marked missing in some rows and otherwise reads once, few, many or a size class.

>few|TRBV5-5|NA|TRBJ2-3
CASSLAVRWATDTQYF
>NA|TRBV15|NA|TRBJ2-5
CATSRVLKTQYF
>NA|TRBV10-2|TRBD1|TRBJ1-5
CANSPGGGQPQHF
>NA|TRBV30|TRBD2|TRBJ2-7
CAWSDRGGGALEQYF
>NA|TRBV6-1|NA|TRBJ2-2
CASRTPQPIGEGTGELFF
>few|TRBV12-3/TRBV12-4|TRBD1|TRBJ2-6
CASSLGARGLGTGANVLTF
>NA|TRBV5-1|TRBD1|TRBJ2-1
CASRMTGSYNEQFF
>many|TRBV27|TRBD1|TRBJ1-2
CASSLQGIGYGYTF
>few|TRBV29-1|TRBD1|TRBJ1-4
CSARTGAEKLFF
>NA|TRBV29-1|TRBD1|TRBJ1-4
CSGATGGTDEKLFF
>NA|TRBV4-3|TRBD2|TRBJ2-3
CASSRAGGKSDTQYF
>few|TRBV19|NA|TRBJ2-1
CASSPPGPQSSYNEQFF
>NA|TRBV18|NA|TRBJ1-2
CASSPPDQVPPYGYTF
>NA|TRBV7-2|NA|TRBJ1-2
CASSLGDSEVYGYTF
>NA|TRBV4-3|NA|TRBJ2-2
CASSQEGQSTGELFF
>few|TRBV20-1|TRBD1|TRBJ2-7
CSAGGTGSSYEQYF
>few|TRBV11-2|NA|TRBJ1-1
CASKQLRGDTEAFF
>NA|TRBV20-1|NA|TRBJ1-2
CSGGNYGYTF
>NA|TRBV5-6|TRBD1|TRBJ2-5
CASSPLLQTGGHRETQYF
>NA|TRBV6-2/TRBV6-3|TRBD1|TRBJ2-7
CASSFDRGWQYF
>once|TRBV5-6|NA|TRBJ1-2
CASRFTGSYGFTF
>NA|TRBV5-1|TRBD1|TRBJ2-5
CASSLTTGMVTQYF
>many|TRBV7-2|TRBD1|TRBJ1-5
CASSAGQGQPQHF
>many|TRBV5-1|TRBD1|TRBJ2-5
CASSLVGRGETQYF
>few|TRBV5-1|NA|TRBJ2-1
CASNRLDPVGNEQFF
>few|TRBV20-1|TRBD2|TRBJ2-3
CSATSGGEDTQYF
>NA|TRBV12-3/TRBV12-4|TRBD1|TRBJ2-7
CASSLNRGVEQYF
>NA|TRBV7-2|NA|TRBJ2-1
CASSLGQVNEQFF
>NA|TRBV18|TRBD1|TRBJ1-2
CASSPFGTGSYGYTF
>NA|TRBV27|NA|TRBJ1-2
CASSLGADNYGYTF
>few|TRBV5-1|NA|TRBJ1-1
CASSFRSNTEAFF
>NA|TRBV18|NA|TRBJ1-5
CASSPTSPFGPQHF
>NA|TRBV24-1|NA|TRBJ2-2
CATSDAGVPGELFF
>many|TRBV7-6|NA|TRBJ2-3
CASSLGRLDTQYF
>few|TRBV6-1|NA|TRBJ2-5
CASSALEEVRETQYF
>few|TRBV23-1|NA|TRBJ1-5
CASSQSGERRPQHF
>once|TRBV5-4|TRBD1|TRBJ1-2
CASTPGQGFRDYGYTF
>NA|TRBV20-1|NA|TRBJ2-3
CSASDWSLADTQYF
>few|TRBV5-1|NA|TRBJ1-1
CASSSYSESEAFF
>NA|TRBV12-3/TRBV12-4|NA|TRBJ2-3
CASSLYHEGTDTQYF
>NA|TRBV5-1|NA|TRBJ1-6
CASSEEADVSYNSPLHF
>few|TRBV6-5|NA|TRBJ1-2
CASSYSNRGPGGYGYTF
>few|TRBV6-6|TRBD1|TRBJ1-1
CASSWGQATEAFF
>few|TRBV9|TRBD2|TRBJ2-5
CASSAGGLAGVQETQYF
>NA|TRBV9|TRBD2|TRBJ2-1
CASSVTSGGNHYNEQFF
>few|TRBV29-1|NA|TRBJ2-1
CSVEGGEATDNEQFF
>NA|TRBV6-1|NA|TRBJ2-6
CASTYARQGLLSGANVLTF
>NA|TRBV29-1|TRBD1|TRBJ2-7
CSGGQTYEQYF
>many|TRBV5-1|TRBD2|TRBJ2-2
CASSLGLAGYMELFF
>few|TRBV20-1|TRBD2|TRBJ2-3
CSASSKRGYTDTQYF
>NA|TRBV13|NA|TRBJ1-4
CASSSSGLQNEKLFF
>NA|TRBV4-1|TRBD1|TRBJ1-2
CASYSDRENYGYTF
>NA|TRBV5-1|NA|TRBJ1-6
CASSQRGLPTDSPLHF
>few|TRBV3-1|NA|TRBJ2-1
CASSRQDLSSYNEQFF
>NA|TRBV12-3/TRBV12-4|NA|TRBJ1-6
CASSFAGDSPLHF
>few|TRBV4-1|NA|TRBJ1-3
CASSQEEVRQGRNTIYF
>NA|TRBV7-2|NA|TRBJ2-3
CASSSDSSNTQYF
>few|TRBV19|TRBD2|TRBJ2-1
CASSPNTGGYNEQFF
>NA|TRBV20-1|NA|TRBJ2-4
CSAPRTRGNNLAKNIQYF
>many|TRBV20-1|TRBD1|TRBJ1-1
CSASRDRDEAFF